This T cell receptor (beta chain) came from a study of blood T cell repertoires in COVID-19 (dated by TCRdb to 2018 to 2021). With regard to the full study: Collaborator samples came from the United States, Italy and Spain and covered acute and convalescent phases of COVID-19. The dataset comprised deeply sampled blood TCRbeta repertoires from subjects exposed to, actively infected with, or recovered from COVID-19. Sample metadata almost always included a de-identified subject ID, COVID-19 status, age in years and sex. Where available, HLA class I and class II types were obtained from metadata supplied by the sample provider rather than from assay-based typing. The repertoires were released in a freely available public database meant as a resource for research on the immune response to SARS-CoV-2. The samples were drawn from the first 160 participants of the ongoing ImmuneRACE study and from some 1,300 subjects provided by 6 global collaborators. The prospective study material was composed of cDNA or gDNA derived from T cells, B-cell-depleted T cells, or PBMCs.

As concerns this clone: The specificity of this receptor is unknown. Per-nucleotide qualities are absent, and no much larger clonotype sits a single base away.

What the study reported, not specific to this receptor: The amount of clinical and demographic metadata varied by source and participant and was provided uncurated.

TCRbeta CDR3 regions were amplified from genomic DNA using the immunoSEQ Assay, a bias-controlled multiplex PCR. Per the authors' processing: Within the assay, amplification of reference gene primers was used to estimate how many nucleated cells each sample contained. To quantify the absolute abundance of each unique TCRbeta CDR3 rearrangement, sequence reads were collapsed and filtered. For each sample, productive Simpson clonality was calculated by taking the square root of Simpson's diversity index across productive rearrangements. Imported from immuneACCESS, the table was reduced by TCRdb to in-frame sequences with V and J called. These copies leave out some clones; in studies compared against another copy, an unresolved V gene accounts for under half, and the cause of the remainder is not known. V, J and clone size were drawn from that table, and D and trimming were deduced from the DNA. The table for this sample lists more than 90,000 clones; under 80% of them were counted only once. Roughly 2.6% of the sample rests with the top ten.

From a lookup of the germline V gene, CDR1 and CDR2 are MGHRA and YSYEKL. A distance of 12 bases separates the germline ends of V and J, which lose 0 bases and 6 bases respectively. The cysteine opens and the phenylalanine closes a CDR3 of 15 amino acids. Just the 45-base CDR3 DNA is kept, in frame starting at base 1. Whole blood was collected in K2EDTA tubes by collaborating institutions according to the institutions' own protocols. For TCRbeta analysis, collaborators shipped samples as frozen whole blood, isolated PBMCs, or DNA extracted from either of those sample types. The source of this sequence is a man aged 50-60 years with acute or convalescent COVID-19. Recombination connected TRBV4-1 to TRBJ1-5, and the D gene may be TRBD1, 5 bases matching. The sequencing sample was made of peripheral blood. DNA sequence: TGCGCCAGCAGCCAAGATGGGGGAGGAAGTCAGCCCCAGCATTTT. Its amino acids are CASSQDGGGSQPQHF.